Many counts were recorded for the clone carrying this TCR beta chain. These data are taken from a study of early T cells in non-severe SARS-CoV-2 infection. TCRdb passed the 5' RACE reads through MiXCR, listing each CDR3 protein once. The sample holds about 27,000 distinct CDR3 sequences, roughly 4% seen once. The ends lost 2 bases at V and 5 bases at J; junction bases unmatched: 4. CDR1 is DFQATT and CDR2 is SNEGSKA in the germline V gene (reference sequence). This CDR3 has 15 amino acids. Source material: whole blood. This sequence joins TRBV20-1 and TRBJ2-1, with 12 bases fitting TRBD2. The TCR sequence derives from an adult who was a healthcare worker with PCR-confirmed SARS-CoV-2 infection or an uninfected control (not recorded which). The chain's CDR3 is CSARRASGRDNEQFF. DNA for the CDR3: TGCAGTGCTAGAAGGGCTAGCGGGAGGGACAATGAGCAGTTCTTC.